The 11 T cell receptor beta chains below come from one sample, sequenced in a study of blood T cell repertoires in COVID-19. The protocol was immunoSEQ multiplex PCR, while the TCRdb copy is restricted to in-frame clones and leaves out a portion. The sample records 250,000 to 300,000 clones, more than 75% being singletons. The specimen sequenced was PBMCs or T cells enriched from blood (not recorded which). The receptors stem from a woman in her forties with acute COVID-19.

This clone was observed a single time. The V call is TRBV6-5, the J call TRBJ1-1; D possibly corresponds to TRBD1 (6 bases). The CDR3 covers 13 residues. CDR1 and CDR2 from the germline V gene are MNHEY and SVGAGI. V was clipped by 5 bases and J by 2 bases, with 9 bases between them. CDR3 protein: CASSRDTNTEAFF. The CDR3 DNA reads TGTGCCAGCAGTAGGGACACTAACACTGAAGCTTTCTTT.

The chain links TRBV6-6 to TRBJ1-5; D possibly corresponds to TRBD1 (6 bases). This CDR3 has 15 residues. The V end lost 6 bases, the J end lost 7 bases, and 19 bases lay between the germline ends. Germline V gene sequence: CDR1 MNHNY, CDR2 SVGAGI (reference sequence). The CDR3 DNA sequence: TGTGCCAGCAGCTATGATCTAGGGGGTGGACAGCCCCAGCATTTT. Translated, it gives CASSYDLGGGQPQHF.

The chain has TRBV3-1 (or the pseudogene TRBV3-2) and TRBJ1-3, with D possibly matching TRBD1 (6 bases). The germline gives CDR1 LGHDT, CDR2 YNNKEL (reference sequence). V lost 0 bases, J lost 0 bases, and 15 bases lay in between. The length of the CDR3 is 18 residues. The CDR3 protein is CASSQEPGAKFSGNTIYF. The DNA for the CDR3 is TGTGCCAGCAGCCAAGAACCAGGGGCTAAATTCTCTGGAAACACCATATATTTT.

This clone has just one count. The rearrangement uses TRBV11-2 and TRBJ1-1; D remains unclear. V shed 7 bases and J shed 10 bases, with 25 bases lying between them. Germline V gives CDR1 SGHAT, CDR2 FQNNGV. CDR3 length: 15 amino acids. CDR3 in DNA: TGTGCCAGCACCGGAGTGAGGCGCGCGGGGTTTGGAGCTTTCTTT. Encoded protein: CASTGVRRAGFGAFF.

The rearrangement links TRBV5-6 to TRBJ2-5; 8 bases align to TRBD2. There are 17 residues in the CDR3. CDR1 SGHDT and CDR2 YYEEEE come from the germline V gene. V shed 6 bases and J 0 bases; nucleotides not matched to a gene: 13. The CDR3, as DNA: TGTGCCAGCACCCTCGGTTTTGGCGGGGGGCACCAAGAGACCCAGTACTTC. It codes for CASTLGFGGGHQETQYF.

The rearrangement uses TRBV6-5 and TRBJ1-1; D possibly corresponds to TRBD1 (6 bases). Germline CDR1 is MNHEY and CDR2 is SVGAGI. The CDR3 is 15 residues long. The V and J ends lost 0 bases and 2 bases respectively, with 10 bases between them. CDR3 region: CASSYSGGHNTEAFF. CDR3 DNA sequence: TGTGCCAGCAGTTACTCGGGGGGGCACAACACTGAAGCTTTCTTT.

The rearrangement joins TRBV5-1 to TRBJ1-2; 8 nucleotides line up with TRBD1. V was clipped by 4 bases and J by 5 bases; unmatched bases: 19. Germline values: CDR1 SGHRS, CDR2 YFSETQ. The CDR3 has 18 amino acids. The DNA for the CDR3 is TGCGCCAGCAGCACCCCGGACAGGGCGGAGGAGGGGGCTTATGGCTACACCTTC. Its translation: CASSTPDRAEEGAYGYTF.

The chain combines TRBV21-1 with TRBJ1-2; the D call TRBD1 from the table was never checked on the DNA. TRBV21-1 is reported as a pseudogene. The CDR3 is 19 residues long. The CDR3 spells CASSKVGGTGGAWNYGYTF. The CDR3 DNA is TGTGCCAGCAGCAAAGTAGGAGGGACAGGGGGAGCCTGGAACTATGGCTACACCTTC.

The J gene is TRBJ2-7, the V gene TRBV20-1; TRBD2 aligns across 8 bases. CDR3 length: 14 residues. V was pared by 3 bases and J by 2 bases, with 6 bases of the junction left unmatched. Germline values: CDR1 DFQATT, CDR2 SNEGSKA (reference sequence). In nucleotides, the CDR3 is TGCAGTGCTAGTAGCGGGACCGACCCCTACGAGCAGTACTTC. It specifies CSASSGTDPYEQYF.

This chain uses TRBV4-3 with TRBJ2-1; D ambiguous. The CDR3 is made up of 15 amino acids. CDR1 LGHNA and CDR2 YSLEER come from the germline V gene. V was clipped by 0 bases and J by 2 bases, with 8 bases between them. The CDR3 bases are TGCGCCAGCAGCCAAGATTTAGCAGCCTACAATGAGCAGTTCTTC. Translating gives CASSQDLAAYNEQFF.

This clone was seen many times. This chain links TRBV7-9 with TRBJ1-6; D ambiguous. Germline V gene sequence: CDR1 SEHNR, CDR2 FQNEAQ (reference sequence). Trimming took 1 base from V and 4 from J, leaving 5 bases between them. The CDR3 is 14 amino acids. The CDR3 bases are TGTGCCAGCAGCTTAGAACAGTATAATTCACCCCTCCACTTT. It yields the protein CASSLEQYNSPLHF.